This T cell receptor beta chain derives from a study of T cell repertoires in cytomegalovirus infection. Study observations and caveats: The study found HLA-C-restricted CMV-specific TCR beta clonotypes dominating the ex vivo response. Pooled public TCR beta family frequency picked out CMV carriers with the relevant HLA.

The CDR3 has 17 amino acids. The V and J ends lost 4 bases and 0 bases respectively, with 16 bases between them. Germline V gene sequence: CDR1 SGHVS, CDR2 FQNEAQ. This clonotype was detected only a few times. The antigen is not known. TCRdb reprocessed the reads with MiXCR, giving one entry per CDR3 protein. Of under 200,000 distinct CDR3 sequences in the sample, approximately 21% are singletons; the top ten hold under 30%. The source was CD8+ T cells from cultured PBMCs, collected from culture after CMV antigen stimulation. This chain joins TRBV7-8 and TRBJ2-1; no definite D call. This TCR was recovered from a human donor in good health (CMV status not recorded). Some clones in this sample may be carry-over from other donors' samples. CDR3 nucleotide sequence: TGTGCCAGCAGCTCTCCCCGCGTAGCAAGCTCCTACAATGAGCAGTTCTTC. Protein: CASSSPRVASSYNEQFF. The full variable domain, in which reference TRBV7-8 and TRBJ2-1 provide the parts outside the CDR3, is GAGVSQSPRYKVAKRGQDVALRCDPISGHVSLFWYQQALGQGPEFLTYFQNEAQLDKSGLPSDRFFAERPEGSVSTLKIQRTQQEDSAVYLCASSSPRVASSYNEQFFGPGTRLTVL.